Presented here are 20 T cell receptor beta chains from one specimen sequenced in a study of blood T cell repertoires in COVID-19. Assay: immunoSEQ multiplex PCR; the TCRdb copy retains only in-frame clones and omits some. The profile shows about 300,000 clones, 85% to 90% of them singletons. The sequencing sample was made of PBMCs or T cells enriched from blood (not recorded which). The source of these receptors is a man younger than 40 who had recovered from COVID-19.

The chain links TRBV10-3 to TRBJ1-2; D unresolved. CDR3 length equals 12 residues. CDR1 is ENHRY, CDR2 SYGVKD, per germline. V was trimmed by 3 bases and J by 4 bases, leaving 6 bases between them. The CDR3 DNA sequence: TGTGCCATCAGTGAACAGACCTATGGCTACACCTTC. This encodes CAISEQTYGYTF.

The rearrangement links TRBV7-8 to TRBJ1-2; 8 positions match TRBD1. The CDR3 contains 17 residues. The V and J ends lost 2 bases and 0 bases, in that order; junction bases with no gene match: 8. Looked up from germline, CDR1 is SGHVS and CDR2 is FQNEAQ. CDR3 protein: CASSLYQGARSNYGYTF. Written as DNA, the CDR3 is TGTGCCAGCAGCTTATATCAGGGGGCCCGATCTAACTATGGCTACACCTTC. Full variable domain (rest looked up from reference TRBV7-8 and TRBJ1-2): GAGVSQSPRYKVAKRGQDVALRCDPISGHVSLFWYQQALGQGPEFLTYFQNEAQLDKSGLPSDRFFAERPEGSVSTLKIQRTQQEDSAVYLCASSLYQGARSNYGYTFGSGTRLTVV.

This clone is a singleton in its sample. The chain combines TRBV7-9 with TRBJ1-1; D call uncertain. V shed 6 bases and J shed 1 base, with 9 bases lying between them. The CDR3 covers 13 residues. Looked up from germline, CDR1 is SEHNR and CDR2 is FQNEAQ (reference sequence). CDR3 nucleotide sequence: TGTGCCAGCAGTCCTAGGCGGAACACTGAAGCTTTCTTT. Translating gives CASSPRRNTEAFF.

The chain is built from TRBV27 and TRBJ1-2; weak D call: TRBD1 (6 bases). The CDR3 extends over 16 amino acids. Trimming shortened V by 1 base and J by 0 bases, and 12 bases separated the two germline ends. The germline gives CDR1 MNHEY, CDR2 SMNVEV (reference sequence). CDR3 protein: CASSLYYRAANYGYTF. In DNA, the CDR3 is TGTGCCAGCAGTTTATATTACAGGGCAGCTAACTATGGCTACACCTTC.

DNA for the CDR3: TGCGCCAGCAGCCAAGATGACGGACTAGCGGAAAACCAAGAGACCCAGTACTTC. Translating it yields CASSQDDGLAENQETQYF. The chain links TRBV4-1 to TRBJ2-5; 10 nucleotides agree with TRBD2. Germline CDR1 reads MGHRA; CDR2 reads YSYEKL. J gave up 0 bases and V 0 bases, and 7 bases lay outside the gene matches. CDR3 length: 18 amino acids.

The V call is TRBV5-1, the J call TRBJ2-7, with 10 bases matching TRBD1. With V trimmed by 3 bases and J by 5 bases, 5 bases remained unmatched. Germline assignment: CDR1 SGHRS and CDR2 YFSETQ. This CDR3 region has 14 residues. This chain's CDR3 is CASSSGTGENEQYF. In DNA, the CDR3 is TGCGCCAGCAGCTCAGGGACAGGGGAAAACGAGCAGTACTTC.

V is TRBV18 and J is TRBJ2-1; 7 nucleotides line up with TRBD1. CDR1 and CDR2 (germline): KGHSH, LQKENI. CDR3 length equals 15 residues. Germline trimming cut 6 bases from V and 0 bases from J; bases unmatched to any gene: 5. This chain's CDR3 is CASSQGQPSYNEQFF. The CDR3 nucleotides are TGTGCCAGCTCGCAGGGACAGCCCTCCTACAATGAGCAGTTCTTC.

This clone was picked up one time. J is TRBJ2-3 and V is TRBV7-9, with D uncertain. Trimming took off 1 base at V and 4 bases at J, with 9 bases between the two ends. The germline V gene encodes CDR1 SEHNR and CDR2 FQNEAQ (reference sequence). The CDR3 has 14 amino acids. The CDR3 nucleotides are TGTGCCAGCAGCTTAGGGGCCGGCTCAGATACGCAGTATTTT. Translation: CASSLGAGSDTQYF.

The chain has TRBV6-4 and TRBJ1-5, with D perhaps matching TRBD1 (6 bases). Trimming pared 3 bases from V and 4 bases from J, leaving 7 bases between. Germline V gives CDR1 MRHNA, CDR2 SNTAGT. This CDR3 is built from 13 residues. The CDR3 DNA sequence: TGTGCCAGCAGTGAGGGGGCAAATCAGCCCCAGCATTTT. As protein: CASSEGANQPQHF.

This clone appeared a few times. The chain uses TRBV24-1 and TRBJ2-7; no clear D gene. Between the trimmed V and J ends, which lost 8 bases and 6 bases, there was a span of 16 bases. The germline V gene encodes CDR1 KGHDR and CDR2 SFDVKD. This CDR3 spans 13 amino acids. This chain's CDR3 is CATTLWCVCEQYF. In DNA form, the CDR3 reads TGTGCCACCACCTTGTGGTGCGTCTGCGAGCAGTACTTC.

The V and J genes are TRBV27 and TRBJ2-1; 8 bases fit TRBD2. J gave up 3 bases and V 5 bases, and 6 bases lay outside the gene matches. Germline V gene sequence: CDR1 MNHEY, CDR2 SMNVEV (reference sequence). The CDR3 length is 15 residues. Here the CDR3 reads CASSERESLYNEQFF. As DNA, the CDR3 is TGTGCCAGCAGTGAGCGGGAGAGCCTCTACAATGAGCAGTTCTTC.

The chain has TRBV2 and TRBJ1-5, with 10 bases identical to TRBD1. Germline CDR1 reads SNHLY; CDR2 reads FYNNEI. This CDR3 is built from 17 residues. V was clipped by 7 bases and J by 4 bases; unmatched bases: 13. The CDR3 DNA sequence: TGTGCCAGCATCAGGTCCCGGGACAGGGGAAGGAATCAGCCCCAGCATTTT. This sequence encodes CASIRSRDRGRNQPQHF.

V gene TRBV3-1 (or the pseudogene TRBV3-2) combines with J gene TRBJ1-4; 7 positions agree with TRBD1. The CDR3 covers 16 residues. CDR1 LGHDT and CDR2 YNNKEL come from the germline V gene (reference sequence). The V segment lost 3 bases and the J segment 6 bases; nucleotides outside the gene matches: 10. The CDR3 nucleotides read TGTGCCAGCAGCCACGCTATGGAGGGGGCCGATGAAAAACTGTTTTTT. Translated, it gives CASSHAMEGADEKLFF.

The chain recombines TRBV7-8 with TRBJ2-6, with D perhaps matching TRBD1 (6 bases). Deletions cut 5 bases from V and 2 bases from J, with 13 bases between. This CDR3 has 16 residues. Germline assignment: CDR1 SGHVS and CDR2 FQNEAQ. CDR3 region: CASSPKGGTGANVLTF. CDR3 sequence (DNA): TGTGCCAGCAGCCCAAAAGGGGGAACTGGGGCCAACGTCCTGACTTTC.

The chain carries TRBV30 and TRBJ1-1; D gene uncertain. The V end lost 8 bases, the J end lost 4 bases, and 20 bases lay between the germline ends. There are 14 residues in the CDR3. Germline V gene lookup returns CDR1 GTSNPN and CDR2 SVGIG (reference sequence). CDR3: CATTDRLGSTEAFF. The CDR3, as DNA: TGTGCCACAACCGACCGGCTCGGGTCCACTGAAGCTTTCTTT.

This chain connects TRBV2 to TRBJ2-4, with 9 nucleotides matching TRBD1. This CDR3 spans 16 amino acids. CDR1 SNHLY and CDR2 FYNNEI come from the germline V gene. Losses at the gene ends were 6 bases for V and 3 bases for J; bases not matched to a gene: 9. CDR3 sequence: CASRETGGSSKNIQYF. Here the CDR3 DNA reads TGTGCCAGCAGGGAAACAGGGGGCAGTAGCAAAAACATTCAGTACTTC.

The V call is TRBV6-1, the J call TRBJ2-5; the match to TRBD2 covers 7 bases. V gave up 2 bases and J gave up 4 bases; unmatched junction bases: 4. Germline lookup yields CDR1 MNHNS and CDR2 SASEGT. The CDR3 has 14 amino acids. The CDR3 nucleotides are TGTGCCAGCAGTGAAATCCGCGGGAGAGAGACCCAGTACTTC. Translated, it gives CASSEIRGRETQYF.

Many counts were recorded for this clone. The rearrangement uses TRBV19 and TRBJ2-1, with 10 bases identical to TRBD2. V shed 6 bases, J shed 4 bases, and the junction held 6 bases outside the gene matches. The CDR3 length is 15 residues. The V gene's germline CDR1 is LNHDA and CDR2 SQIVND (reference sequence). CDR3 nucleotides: TGTGCCAGTAGCTCGGTAGCGGGGGGTTACAATGAGCAGTTCTTC. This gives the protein CASSSVAGGYNEQFF.

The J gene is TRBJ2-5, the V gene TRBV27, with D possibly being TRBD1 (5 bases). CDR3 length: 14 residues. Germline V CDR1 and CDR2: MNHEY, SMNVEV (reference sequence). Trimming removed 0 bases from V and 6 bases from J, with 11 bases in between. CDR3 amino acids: CASSLSGQGQTQYF. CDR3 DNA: TGTGCCAGCAGTTTATCGGGGCAGGGCCAGACCCAGTACTTC.

The CDR3 nucleotides read TGTGCCAGCAGCAAAGCCGTTTTTGCAACAGGGGGCCTGGAGACCCAGTACTTC. This sequence encodes CASSKAVFATGGLETQYF. The V gene is TRBV21-1, the J gene TRBJ2-5; TRBD1, the table's D call, was not compared with the DNA. TRBV21-1 is noted as a pseudogene. This CDR3 has 18 residues.